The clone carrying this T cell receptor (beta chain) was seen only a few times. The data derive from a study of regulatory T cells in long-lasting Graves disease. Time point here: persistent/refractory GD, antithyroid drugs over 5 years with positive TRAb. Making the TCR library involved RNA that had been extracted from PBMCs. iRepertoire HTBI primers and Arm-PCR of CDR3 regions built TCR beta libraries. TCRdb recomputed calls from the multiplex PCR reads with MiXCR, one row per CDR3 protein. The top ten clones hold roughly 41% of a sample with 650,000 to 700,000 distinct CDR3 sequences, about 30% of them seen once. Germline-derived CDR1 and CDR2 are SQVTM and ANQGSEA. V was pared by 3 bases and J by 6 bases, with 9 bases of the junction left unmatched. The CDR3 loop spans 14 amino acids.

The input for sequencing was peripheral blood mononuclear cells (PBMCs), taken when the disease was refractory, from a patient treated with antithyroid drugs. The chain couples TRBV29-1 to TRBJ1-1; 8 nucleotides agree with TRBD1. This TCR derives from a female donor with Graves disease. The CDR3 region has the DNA TGCAGCGTTGACTTTACAGGGGGATTCGCTGAAGCTTTCTTT. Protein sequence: CSVDFTGGFAEAFF. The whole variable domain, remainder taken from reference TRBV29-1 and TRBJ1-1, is SAVISQKPSRDICQRGTSLTIQCQVDSQVTMMFWYRQQPGQSLTLIATANQGSEATYESGFVIDKFPISRPNLTFSTLTVSNMSPEDSSIYLCSVDFTGGFAEAFFGQGTRLTVV.